This T cell receptor delta chain was retrieved from a study of gamma-delta T cells after stem cell transplantation. TCRdb re-analyzed the RT-PCR reads via CATT. The top ten hold around 3.3% of the sample, which has thousands of delta-chain clones, 9% to 14% seen once. CDR1 and CDR2 from the germline V gene are GEAIGNYY and EKD. This CDR3 region has 15 residues. V lost 6 bases and J lost 0, with 16 bases in between. The TCR was taken from a human donor. It is not recorded whose cells these are; they may come from a transplant donor. V and J are TRDV2 and TRDJ1, with a possible D match to TRDD3 (5 bases). Sequenced sample: gamma-delta T cells. CDR3 DNA: TGTGCCTGTCAGATAAAGGGGGCCTACACCGATAAACTCATCTTT. Its protein product is CACQIKGAYTDKLIF.